This T cell receptor (beta chain) was sequenced for a study of T cells after yellow fever vaccination. The overall study: It was SMART-Seq v4 Ultra Low Input that prepared the fractions with low cell numbers.

General observations from the study: Booster samples showed a return of most primary-vaccination clones (about 97% CD4, over 70% CD8).

With regard to this clonotype: Its antigen is undetermined.

V shed 0 bases and J 5 bases; nucleotides not matched to a gene: 14. CDR3 length equals 17 residues. The germline V gene has CDR1 SGHNT and CDR2 YYREEE (reference sequence). Researchers made TCR cDNA using 5'RACE template switching, and this step added a universal primer site and UMIs. From the 5' RACE reads, TCRdb called clonotypes with MiXCR, one entry per CDR3 protein. There are 500,000 to 700,000 distinct CDR3 sequences in the sample; less than 20% occur only once, and roughly an eighth lies in the top ten. This chain links TRBV5-4 with TRBJ2-7; TRBD2 agrees at 7 bases. This sequence was found in a man aged 30 to 39 who received the YFV17D yellow fever vaccine. The sample consisted of PBMCs, taken 15 days after the yellow fever booster vaccination. CDR3 amino acids: CASSLDFTGGSIDEQYF. The CDR3 bases are TGTGCCAGCAGCTTGGACTTCACTGGCGGGAGCATAGACGAGCAGTACTTC.